The present T cell receptor (beta chain) was sequenced within a study of blood T cell repertoires in COVID-19. The wider study: Italy, Spain and the United States were the sources of the convalescent and acute COVID-19 samples. The analysed material was cDNA or gDNA that came from T cells, B-cell-depleted T cells, or PBMCs.

Generated by immunoSEQ multiplex PCR, the TCRdb table keeps only in-frame clones and is missing some. The table lists roughly 250,000 clones, approximately 83% of them singletons. The CDR3 totals 14 residues. The V end was cut by 0 bases, the J end by 1 base, with 3 bases between. Looked up from germline, CDR1 is MNHEY and CDR2 is SVGAGI. Specimen: peripheral blood. The sequence was collected from an elderly woman with acute or convalescent COVID-19. The chain uses TRBV6-5 and TRBJ2-2; no clear D. The CDR3 bases are TGTGCCAGCAGTTACTCTCTGAACACCGGGGAGCTGTTTTTT. It translates to CASSYSLNTGELFF.